This T cell receptor beta chain was captured in a study of cytomegalovirus exposure and HLA in healthy donors. Whole-study context: Most donors, just over 80% of around 400 genotyped, fell in the Caucasian-associated ancestry cluster.

The PCR had 60 Vbeta and 13 Jbeta primers. The repertoire was sequenced with immunoSEQ multiplex PCR; TCRdb's copy has only in-frame clones and lacks some. With tens of thousands of clones in the sample, the ten largest clones hold about 0.6%. Germline loops: CDR1 MNHEY, CDR2 SVGAGI. The CDR3 has 15 amino acids. Every donor was a healthy person donating bone marrow. Sequenced material: PBMCs. This clonotype originated in a man aged 45 to 65 in good health and CMV-seronegative. V and J are TRBV6-5 and TRBJ2-5, with D possibly matching TRBD1 (5 bases). The DNA end lines up better with TRBJ2-7; the J call may be wrong. CDR3 nucleotide sequence: TGTGCCAGCAGGCCAGGGAACCCGAAGTCCTACGAGCAGTACTTC. Amino acid sequence: CASRPGNPKSYEQYF.